These T cell receptor beta chains were read from a single sample in a study of T-cell reconstitution after alpha-beta-depleted transplantation in children. One entry per CDR3 protein, called by TCRdb with MiXCR from the PCR reads. This sample has about 360,000 distinct CDR3 sequences, with roughly 15% found just once. Sequencing used PBMCs, obtained from the stem cell graft. The receptors here all came from a human donor who donated a stem cell graft to a child with Fanconi anemia. Both conserved end residues are part of each CDR3. D genes are given only for firm matches. A row's size may be missing; if present it is once, few, many or a size class.

d_call	j_call	v_call	clone_size	cdr3_nt	cdr3_aa
NA	TRBJ1-4	TRBV3-1	few	TGTGCCAGCAGCCAGATTGGGGGGAATGAAAAACTGTTTTTT	CASSQIGGNEKLFF
NA	TRBJ1-5	TRBV23-1	few	TGCGCCAGAAAAGGTCCGCGCAATCAGCCCCAGCATTTT	CARKGPRNQPQHF
NA	TRBJ2-1	TRBV28	many	TGTGCCACCATGACCCTTTACAATGAGCAGTTCTTC	CATMTLYNEQFF
NA	TRBJ2-3	TRBV29-1	NA	TGCAGCGGTAGTGGGGGCGCAGATACGCAGTATTTT	CSGSGGADTQYF
TRBD1	TRBJ1-2	TRBV10-3	NA	TGTGCCATCAACCAGGGACAGGGAACGTATGGCTACACCTTC	CAINQGQGTYGYTF
NA	TRBJ2-7	TRBV9	many	TGTGCCAGCAGCGACCACAGGGACTCCTACGAGCAGTACTTC	CASSDHRDSYEQYF
TRBD1	TRBJ1-2	TRBV5-4	many	TGTGCCAGCAGCATGAGGGGACAGGGGTACTATGGCTACACCTTC	CASSMRGQGYYGYTF
TRBD1	TRBJ1-6	TRBV10-1	NA	TGCGCCAGCAGTGAGTCAGGACAGGGAAAAAATAATTCACCCCTCCACTTT	CASSESGQGKNNSPLHF
NA	TRBJ1-1	TRBV7-9	many	TGTGCCAGCAGCCCCCCGGGTGGGGGATGGAACACTGAAGCTTTCTTT	CASSPPGGGWNTEAFF
TRBD1	TRBJ1-5	TRBV2	NA	TGTGCCAGCAGCGTCGGCCGGGACAGGGTACAGCCCCAGCATTTT	CASSVGRDRVQPQHF
TRBD2	TRBJ2-7	TRBV12-3/TRBV12-4	NA	TGTGCCAGCACCCTAGCGGGGGGCGGGACCTACGAGCAGTACTTC	CASTLAGGGTYEQYF
TRBD2	TRBJ2-3	TRBV6-5	NA	TGTGCCAGCAGTTACTCGGCGGGGGGGCCAGATACGCAGTATTTT	CASSYSAGGPDTQYF
NA	TRBJ2-1	TRBV10-3	NA	TGTGCCATCGGGGGGCCGGGGGGCAATGAGCAGTTCTTC	CAIGGPGGNEQFF
NA	TRBJ1-6	TRBV7-6	many	TGTGCCAGCAGCTTAGGACAGAACTCCGAAAATTCACCCCTCCACTTT	CASSLGQNSENSPLHF
NA	TRBJ2-7	TRBV6-5	NA	TGTGCCAGCAGTTACTCGACTGTTTCCGAGCAGTACTTC	CASSYSTVSEQYF
TRBD1	TRBJ2-1	TRBV28	few	TGTGCCAGCAGTCGACAGGGGATGAGGAATGAGCAGTTCTTC	CASSRQGMRNEQFF
NA	TRBJ2-7	TRBV27	NA	TGTGCCAGCAGTTACCGGGCAGGGCTGGGCGAGCAGTACTTC	CASSYRAGLGEQYF
TRBD1	TRBJ1-1	TRBV25-1	once	TGTGCCAGCAGTGAACTCGGGACAGTGGGAACTGAAGCTTTCTTT	CASSELGTVGTEAFF
NA	TRBJ2-5	TRBV10-3	NA	TGTGCCATCAGTGACGGCGGGGAAGAGACCCAGTACTTC	CAISDGGEETQYF
NA	TRBJ1-1	TRBV5-6	many	TGTGCCAGCAGCTTGGACAGGCCCACTGAAGCTTTCTTT	CASSLDRPTEAFF
NA	TRBJ1-3	TRBV6-1	few	TGTGCCAGCAGCCGGGGAGAATCTGGAAACACCATATATTTT	CASSRGESGNTIYF
NA	TRBJ1-2	TRBV3-1	many	TGTGCCAGCAGCCAAGATCTGAGAAGCTACACCTTC	CASSQDLRSYTF
NA	TRBJ2-2	TRBV29-1	few	TGCAGCGGGGGGGAGGGACAGATCACCGGGGAGCTGTTTTTT	CSGGEGQITGELFF
TRBD2	TRBJ2-3	TRBV27	many	TGTGCCAGCAGTAGCGGGGCTAGCACAGATACGCAGTATTTT	CASSSGASTDTQYF
NA	TRBJ1-1	TRBV27	NA	TGTGCCAGCAGTTTATTTCACCCCTCCACGAACACTGAAGCTTTCTTT	CASSLFHPSTNTEAFF
NA	TRBJ2-7	TRBV5-5	many	TGTGCCAGCAGCTTCGGTCTCCTTCGTATCTACGAGCAGTACTTC	CASSFGLLRIYEQYF
NA	TRBJ1-4	TRBV12-5	few	TGTGCTAGTGGTTTGTGGACGGCAAGAAGGGAAAAACTGTTTTTT	CASGLWTARREKLFF
NA	TRBJ1-2	TRBV6-6	NA	TGTGCCAGCAGTTTGGATTTCTTGGGCTACACCTTC	CASSLDFLGYTF
NA	TRBJ1-5	TRBV7-6	once	TGTGCCAGCAGCTTATATCCGGGAGGGGCCAATCAGCCCCAGCATTTT	CASSLYPGGANQPQHF
NA	TRBJ1-1	TRBV28	many	TGTGCCAGCAAGGGGTCGGCAGTTACTGAAGCTTTCTTT	CASKGSAVTEAFF
NA	TRBJ1-2	TRBV29-1	NA	TGCAGCGTTTTTGAGGCTGGTCACACCTTC	CSVFEAGHTF
NA	TRBJ1-5	TRBV10-3	NA	TGTGCCATCAGTGAGTCGGCCTTCCAGAGCAATCAGCCCCAGCATTTT	CAISESAFQSNQPQHF
TRBD2	TRBJ2-3	TRBV20-1	many	TGCAGTGCTACTAGCGGGGGGGCAGGCACAGATACGCAGTATTTT	CSATSGGAGTDTQYF
NA	TRBJ2-1	TRBV12-3/TRBV12-4	many	TGTGCCAGCAGTGGGGGGACCACGCGTGAGCAGTTCTTC	CASSGGTTREQFF
NA	TRBJ2-2	TRBV7-3	NA	TGTGCCAGCAGCCCCGGACATCTTGGCGGGGAGCTGTTTTTT	CASSPGHLGGELFF
TRBD1	TRBJ1-2	TRBV29-1	few	TGCAGCGTTGTCGACAGGGGATATGGCTACACCTTC	CSVVDRGYGYTF
TRBD1	TRBJ2-7	TRBV29-1	many	TGCAGCGTCGGGACAGATTACGAGCAGTACTTC	CSVGTDYEQYF
TRBD2	TRBJ2-3	TRBV10-3	many	TGTGCCATCGCGGGGGGCGCAAGCACAGATACGCAGTATTTT	CAIAGGASTDTQYF